This TCR beta chain was captured by sequencing in a study of metastatic and nonmetastatic thyroid tumors. TCRdb reassembled clones from the PCR reads with MiXCR. The sample holds 9,500 to 11,000 clones, 25% to 35% seen once. Among the patients, none had received any treatment before thyroid surgery. This TCR derives from a female donor with papillary thyroid cancer or a benign thyroid nodule (not recorded which). Some clones in this sample may be carry-over from other donors' samples. Sequencing was carried out using tumor tissue.

The CDR3 loop is CASSLLTGYGYTF. CDR3 DNA sequence: TGTGCCAGCAGCTTATTGACAGGGTATGGCTACACCTTC. The genes are TRBV7-9 and TRBJ1-2, with TRBD1 matching 7 bases. Germline V lookup: CDR1 SEHNR, CDR2 FQNEAQ (reference sequence). After removal of 2 bases from V and 5 bases from J, the junction contained 2 bases not matched to a gene. This CDR3 is 13 amino acids long.